Below are 10 T cell receptor beta chains sequenced from a single sample in a study of blood T cell repertoires in COVID-19. The table came from immunoSEQ multiplex PCR; TCRdb's copy has only in-frame clones and leaves some out. The data hold about 330,000 clones, with 80% to 90% observed a single time. The sequencing sample was made of PBMCs or T cells enriched from blood (not recorded which). The receptor set was obtained from a woman aged 18-29 years who had recovered from COVID-19.

The chain couples TRBV15 to TRBJ2-1; TRBD2 agrees at 8 bases. Trimming removed 3 bases from V and 10 bases from J; junction bases left unmatched: 5. The CDR3 runs 13 residues. Germline CDR1 is LNHNV and CDR2 is YYDKDF (reference sequence). The DNA of the CDR3 is TGTGCCACCAGCAGCTTTGTAGCGGGGGAGCAGTTCTTC. Translation: CATSSFVAGEQFF.

J is TRBJ2-3 and V is TRBV7-9, with 9 bases that match TRBD1. CDR3 length: 14 amino acids. The germline V gene has CDR1 SEHNR and CDR2 FQNEAQ (reference sequence). Trimming removed 1 base from V and 6 bases from J; junction bases left unmatched: 2. The CDR3 bases are TGTGCCAGCAGCTTAGAGGACAGGGGTGATACGCAGTATTTT. Protein product: CASSLEDRGDTQYF.

The chain links TRBV19 to TRBJ1-3, with 8 bases fitting TRBD1. CDR1 LNHDA and CDR2 SQIVND come from the germline V gene (reference sequence). Trimming took 6 bases from V and 0 from J; bases not matched to a gene: 4. The CDR3 has 15 residues. CDR3 DNA sequence: TGTGCCAGTAGCAGGGGGCCATACTCTGGAAACACCATATATTTT. Amino acid sequence: CASSRGPYSGNTIYF.

This chain uses TRBV28 with TRBJ1-1, with TRBD1 matching 8 bases. The ends lost 6 bases at V and 3 bases at J; junction bases unmatched: 3. This CDR3 has 13 residues. Germline values: CDR1 MDHEN, CDR2 SYDVKM. The CDR3, as DNA: TGTGCCAGCAGGGGGACAGGTTACACTGAAGCTTTCTTT. Protein product: CASRGTGYTEAFF.

The chain employs TRBV19 and TRBJ2-3, with 9 bases that match TRBD1. This CDR3 has 15 residues. Germline V lookup: CDR1 LNHDA, CDR2 SQIVND (reference sequence). J gave up 4 bases and V 5 bases, and 7 bases lay outside the gene matches. The CDR3 region is CASSSTGGGADTQYF. The CDR3, as DNA: TGTGCCAGTAGTTCCACAGGGGGCGGCGCAGATACGCAGTATTTT.

The chain combines TRBV4-1 with TRBJ1-1, with a weak D call TRBD1 (5 bases). Germline CDR1 reads MGHRA; CDR2 reads YSYEKL. The CDR3 totals 14 residues. Deletions cut 1 base from V and 4 bases from J, with 10 bases between. CDR3 in DNA: TGCGCCAGCAGCCAAGCAATGGGGGGCACTGAAGCTTTCTTT. Its protein is CASSQAMGGTEAFF.

This rearrangement joins TRBV2 to TRBJ1-1, with 7 bases aligning to TRBD1. The CDR3 totals 12 residues. The J segment lost 6 bases and the V segment lost 6 bases, leaving 4 bases of the junction unmatched. CDR1 and CDR2 (germline): SNHLY, FYNNEI. The CDR3 DNA follows: TGTGCCAGCAGAGTTACAGGGGCTGAAGCTTTCTTT. This translates into CASRVTGAEAFF.

This chain uses TRBV3-1 (or the pseudogene TRBV3-2) with TRBJ2-2; TRBD2 agrees at 9 bases. Germline values: CDR1 LGHDT, CDR2 YNNKEL (reference sequence). V dropped 4 bases and J dropped 7; count of bases not matched to a gene: 10. The CDR3 is 16 residues long. CDR3 sequence reads: CASSLDAGGLDGELFF. CDR3 bases: TGTGCCAGCAGCCTAGACGCGGGGGGGCTCGACGGGGAGCTGTTTTTT.

This clone was seen a handful of times. This chain connects TRBV21-1 to TRBJ1-4; TRBD1 reflects the table's D call only, with no check against the DNA. TRBV21-1 is assigned pseudogene status. The CDR3 extends over 15 amino acids. In nucleotides, the CDR3 is TGTGCCAGCAGCAAAGGAGGACCAGGGGTAGAAAAACTGTTTTTT. This codes for CASSKGGPGVEKLFF.

The chain is built from TRBV19 and TRBJ1-1; D gene unclear. The ends were cut back, 1 base at V and 8 bases at J, with 11 bases in the middle. The CDR3 is made up of 13 amino acids. CDR1 is LNHDA, CDR2 SQIVND, per germline (reference sequence). CDR3 amino acids: CASSIGLFLEAFF. As DNA, the CDR3 is TGTGCCAGTAGTATAGGACTGTTCTTGGAAGCTTTCTTT.